These 30 T cell receptor beta chains were all obtained from the same sample, sequenced in a study of PD-L1 blockade in urothelial cancer. Sequenced by immunoSEQ multiplex PCR; TCRdb stores in-frame clones only, minus some. The sample carries fewer than 65,000 clones, more than 80% recorded once. This sample's time point: pretreatment peripheral blood. This sample comprised PBMCs, obtained around atezolizumab (anti-PD-L1) treatment. These receptor sequences come from a man aged 70-80 years with urothelial cancer.

V is TRBV10-3 and J is TRBJ2-7, with D uncertain. This CDR3 comprises 13 residues. Looked up from germline, CDR1 is ENHRY and CDR2 is SYGVKD. Trimming stripped 2 bases from V and 3 bases from J, with 8 bases between. This chain's CDR3 is CAISEIASYEQYF. In DNA form, the CDR3 reads TGTGCCATCAGTGAGATTGCTAGCTACGAGCAGTACTTC.

The chain recombines TRBV7-2 with TRBJ1-1; D is possibly TRBD1 (6 bases). CDR1 and CDR2 (germline): SGHTA, FQGNSA. The V end lost 3 bases, the J end lost 5 bases, and 10 bases lay between the germline ends. This CDR3 has 13 residues. CDR3 amino acids: CASSFNRVTEAFF. Here the CDR3 DNA reads TGTGCCAGCAGCTTTAACAGGGTAACTGAAGCTTTCTTT.

CDR3 DNA sequence: TGTGCCAGCAGCTTAGTGGTCTCAGGGGATGGCTACACCTTC. Translation gives CASSLVVSGDGYTF. The V gene is TRBV11-3, the J gene TRBJ1-2; maybe TRBD1 (6 bases). Germline V lookup: CDR1 SGHNT, CDR2 YENEEA. The germline V and J ends were trimmed by 1 base and 6 bases, with 12 bases remaining between them. The CDR3 sequence is 14 residues long.

Remarks on this clone: The identical CDR3 is also encoded by other nucleotide sequences in the sample. The chain joins TRBV27 to TRBJ2-6; 7 bases agree with TRBD2. V trimming: 6 bases; J trimming: 1 base; junction bases outside the gene matches: 3. From germline, CDR1 is MNHEY and CDR2 SMNVEV (reference sequence). This CDR3 spans 15 amino acids. The CDR3 is CASSLGGSGANVLTF. As DNA, the CDR3 is TGTGCCAGCAGCTTGGGGGGGTCTGGGGCCAACGTCCTGACTTTC.

This chain links TRBV6-5 with TRBJ1-1; TRBD1 matches 9 bases. V gave up 6 bases and J gave up 0 bases; unmatched junction bases: 5. This CDR3 has 15 residues. The germline CDR1 and CDR2 sequences are MNHEY and SVGAGI. CDR3 coding DNA: TGTGCCAGCAGCTCCGGGACAGGGTTGAACACTGAAGCTTTCTTT. It yields the protein CASSSGTGLNTEAFF.

J is TRBJ1-1 and V is TRBV4-3, with D uncertain. Germline CDR1 LGHNA, CDR2 YSLEER. Trimming stripped 0 bases from V and 7 bases from J, with 12 bases between. CDR3 size: 14 residues. CDR3 sequence: CASSQDPASVEAFF. Written as DNA, the CDR3 is TGCGCCAGCAGCCAAGATCCGGCCAGCGTTGAAGCTTTCTTT.

This sequence joins TRBV18 and TRBJ2-7; 10 bases align to TRBD2. Germline V gives CDR1 KGHSH, CDR2 LQKENI. Trimming removed 3 bases from V and 6 bases from J; junction bases left unmatched: 11. The CDR3 is 16 amino acids. The CDR3 nucleotides are TGTGCCAGCTCACCTATGGCCCTAGCGGGAGATTCCGAGCAGTACTTC. Encoded protein: CASSPMALAGDSEQYF. The full variable domain, completed using reference TRBV18 and TRBJ2-7, is NAGVMQNPRHLVRRRGQEARLRCSPMKGHSHVYWYRQLPEEGLKFMVYLQKENIIDESGMPKERFSAEFPKEGPSILRIQQVVRGDSAAYFCASSPMALAGDSEQYFGPGTRLTVT.

The chain uses TRBV19 and TRBJ2-7; the D is unclear. CDR3 length: 14 amino acids. Trimming left V 7 bases short and J 0 bases short, with 13 bases between. Germline V gene data show CDR1 as LNHDA and CDR2 as SQIVND (reference sequence). The CDR3 sequence is CASNPGYSSYEQYF. CDR3 DNA sequence: TGTGCCAGTAATCCCGGCTACAGCTCCTACGAGCAGTACTTC.

In this sample, this clone turned up a few times. The chain carries TRBV18 and TRBJ1-2; D is perhaps TRBD1 (5 bases). Germline CDR1 reads KGHSH; CDR2 reads LQKENI. This CDR3 comprises 16 residues. V dropped 3 bases and J dropped 1 base, with 15 bases sitting between them. As DNA, the CDR3 is TGTGCCAGCTCACCTGAGACAGTACCACTTAACTATGGCTACACCTTC. Translation: CASSPETVPLNYGYTF.

The chain carries TRBV29-1 and TRBJ2-3, with 11 bases aligning to TRBD2. CDR3 length equals 14 residues. Per germline, CDR1 SQVTM and CDR2 ANQGSEA. The J segment lost 2 bases and the V segment lost 8 bases, leaving 6 bases of the junction unmatched. CDR3 in DNA: TGCAGCACCTTAGCGGGAGGGTCCACAGATACGCAGTATTTT. Translating it yields CSTLAGGSTDTQYF.

The gene calls are TRBV6-6 and TRBJ2-1; 11 positions agree with TRBD1. The CDR3 contains 14 residues. Germline values: CDR1 MNHNY, CDR2 SVGAGI (reference sequence). V dropped 6 bases and J dropped 9; count of bases not matched to a gene: 7. CDR3: CASSGQGAISEQFF. CDR3 nucleotides: TGTGCCAGCAGCGGACAGGGGGCGATTAGTGAGCAGTTCTTC.

V is TRBV7-9 and J is TRBJ2-3, with 7 bases identical to TRBD2. The CDR3 totals 17 residues. Germline CDR1 reads SEHNR; CDR2 reads FQNEAQ (reference sequence). V lost 2 bases, J lost 0 bases, and 8 bases stayed unmatched. In DNA, the CDR3 is TGTGCCAGCAGCTTACCCGGGCTAGCGGAAAGCACAGATACGCAGTATTTT. This codes for CASSLPGLAESTDTQYF.

This chain links TRBV5-6 with TRBJ1-2; D may be TRBD1 (6 bases). The CDR3 spans 12 residues. Germline V CDR1 and CDR2: SGHDT, YYEEEE. Trimming left V 5 bases short and J 8 bases short, with 13 bases between. CDR3 loop: CASSRGGRGYTF. The DNA for the CDR3 is TGTGCCAGCAGTCGGGGGGGCAGGGGCTACACCTTC.

This rearrangement joins TRBV4-1 to TRBJ2-7; a weak D match, TRBD2 (5 bases). Germline lookup yields CDR1 MGHRA and CDR2 YSYEKL. CDR3 size: 13 residues. The ends were cut back, 4 bases at V and 3 bases at J, with 10 bases in the middle. The CDR3: CASSPTEGYEQYF. The CDR3 nucleotides are TGCGCCAGCAGCCCCACAGAGGGCTACGAGCAGTACTTC.

The CDR3 region is CASSLNTIAGVKANEQFF. The CDR3 DNA reads as TGTGCCAGCAGCTTAAACACCATAGCGGGAGTTAAGGCTAATGAGCAGTTCTTC. V usage is TRBV7-3 and J usage is TRBJ2-1, with TRBD2 matching over 9 bases. V trimming: 1 base; J trimming: 7 bases; junction bases outside the gene matches: 14. The CDR3 contains 18 residues. Germline CDR1 is SGHTA and CDR2 is FQGTGA.

This chain connects TRBV10-3 to TRBJ1-3, with TRBD1 as a possible D gene (6 bases). Germline V gene data show CDR1 as ENHRY and CDR2 as SYGVKD. The length of the CDR3 is 14 residues. V shed 3 bases and J shed 4 bases, with 10 bases lying between them. The CDR3 DNA follows: TGTGCCATCAGTGACGGCAGGGGAGGAAACACCATATATTTT. This gives the protein CAISDGRGGNTIYF.

The chain recombines TRBV28 with TRBJ2-7; possibly TRBD2 for D (6 bases). V lost 8 bases and J 4 bases, leaving 15 bases between the germline ends. The CDR3 consists of 13 residues. Germline V lookup: CDR1 MDHEN, CDR2 SYDVKM. The CDR3 sequence: CASAAGSPYEQYF. CDR3 DNA sequence: TGTGCCAGCGCTGCGGGGTCACCTTACGAGCAGTACTTC.

The J gene is TRBJ1-2, the V gene TRBV5-5; D is undetermined. The CDR3 length is 15 residues. V lost 1 base and J 0 bases, leaving 10 bases between the germline ends. CDR1 is SGHKS, CDR2 YYEKEE, per germline (reference sequence). The CDR3 DNA sequence: TGTGCCAGCAGCTTGACACAGTCACCTAACTATGGCTACACCTTC. Translated: CASSLTQSPNYGYTF.

This clone was observed once. The genes are TRBV11-2 and TRBJ2-2; D perhaps matches TRBD1 (7 bases). V lost 5 bases and J lost 5, with 21 bases in between. The CDR3 is 17 amino acids. Germline V CDR1 and CDR2: SGHAT, FQNNGV. The CDR3 coding sequence is TGTGCCAGCAGCGCAACCGGACAGGAGGGTGAGACCGGGGAGCTGTTTTTT. This codes for CASSATGQEGETGELFF. The entire variable domain, with the rest obtained from reference TRBV11-2 and TRBJ2-2, is as follows: EAGVAQSPRYKIIEKRQSVAFWCNPISGHATLYWYQQILGQGPKLLIQFQNNGVVDDSQLPKDRFSAERLKGVDSTLKIQPAKLEDSAVYLCASSATGQEGETGELFFGEGSRLTVL.

This sequence joins TRBV27 and TRBJ2-2, with 8 positions matching TRBD1. Germline trimming cut 6 bases from V and 1 base from J; bases unmatched to any gene: 7. The CDR3 is 16 residues long. Germline-derived CDR1 and CDR2 are MNHEY and SMNVEV (reference sequence). The CDR3 DNA is TGTGCCAGCAGGAGCTTGGGACAGGTGAACACCGGGGAGCTGTTTTTT. It yields the protein CASRSLGQVNTGELFF.

The V call is TRBV5-6, the J call TRBJ2-2; 7 bases line up with TRBD2. V lost 2 bases, J lost 7 bases, and 11 bases stayed unmatched. In germline, CDR1 is SGHDT, CDR2 YYEEEE. The length of the CDR3 is 16 residues. The CDR3, as DNA: TGTGCCAGCAGCTTTTACGGGGGGATGAGACTCGGGGAGCTGTTTTTT. It is translated as CASSFYGGMRLGELFF.

This chain joins TRBV7-9 and TRBJ2-7, with 7 bases fitting TRBD1. The V and J ends lost 5 bases and 3 bases, in that order; junction bases with no gene match: 13. The CDR3 sequence is 16 residues long. Germline assignment: CDR1 SEHNR and CDR2 FQNEAQ (reference sequence). The CDR3 protein is CASSDVLETGNYEQYF. The CDR3 nucleotides are TGTGCCAGCAGCGACGTACTAGAGACAGGGAACTACGAGCAGTACTTC.

The chain links TRBV7-9 to TRBJ1-1; TRBD1 is a possible D gene (6 bases). V was pared by 7 bases and J by 6 bases, with 15 bases between. Germline V gene sequence: CDR1 SEHNR, CDR2 FQNEAQ (reference sequence). CDR3 size: 13 residues. CDR3 residues: CASMETGFSEAFF. CDR3 DNA sequence: TGTGCCAGCATGGAAACAGGGTTTTCTGAAGCTTTCTTT.

The chain combines TRBV5-6 with TRBJ2-1; D is perhaps TRBD1 (6 bases). Trimming took off 2 bases at V and 6 bases at J, with 9 bases between the two ends. This CDR3 spans 13 amino acids. Germline lookup yields CDR1 SGHDT and CDR2 YYEEEE. The CDR3 loop reads CASSFPTGNEQFF. The CDR3 DNA is TGTGCCAGCAGCTTCCCGACAGGCAATGAGCAGTTCTTC.

The chain uses TRBV9 and TRBJ2-1; 11 bases fit TRBD2. The germline gives CDR1 SGDLS, CDR2 YYNGEE. V shed 4 bases, J shed 6 bases, and the junction held 9 bases outside the gene matches. The CDR3 runs 16 residues. The CDR3 DNA sequence: TGTGCCAGCAGCACGAGACTAGCGGGACCGCCCAATGAGCAGTTCTTC. The encoded protein is CASSTRLAGPPNEQFF.

V is TRBV30 and J is TRBJ1-3; TRBD1 matches at 7 bases. Germline V CDR1 and CDR2: GTSNPN, SVGIG (reference sequence). Trimming removed 1 base from V and 2 bases from J; junction bases left unmatched: 5. This CDR3 has 15 residues. CDR3 bases: TGTGCCTGGAGTGGAGGGGGCGCGACTGGAAACACCATATATTTT. It specifies CAWSGGGATGNTIYF. The full variable domain, in which reference TRBV30 and TRBJ1-3 provide the parts outside the CDR3, is SQTIHQWPATLVQPVGSPLSLECTVEGTSNPNLYWYRQAAGRGLQLLFYSVGIGQISSEVPQNLSASRPQDRQFILSSKKLLLSDSGFYLCAWSGGGATGNTIYFGEGSWLTVV.

The CDR3 sequence: CSVEGSQGVGTQYF. The CDR3 DNA reads TGCAGCGTTGAAGGTTCGCAGGGGGTAGGTACGCAGTATTTT. The rearrangement joins TRBV29-1 to TRBJ2-3; 7 bases line up with TRBD1. V gave up 1 base and J gave up 8 bases; unmatched junction bases: 9. This CDR3 is 14 amino acids long. Germline assignment: CDR1 SQVTM and CDR2 ANQGSEA.

This clone has just a few counts. The rearrangement joins TRBV6-6 to TRBJ2-3; 11 bases agree with TRBD2. The CDR3 loop spans 15 amino acids. The V and J ends lost 5 bases and 5 bases, in that order; junction bases with no gene match: 6. In germline, CDR1 is MNHNY, CDR2 SVGAGI (reference sequence). CDR3 residues: CASSPGTSGGDTQYF. CDR3 DNA: TGTGCCAGCAGTCCCGGGACTAGCGGTGGAGATACGCAGTATTTT.

The CDR3 DNA reads as TGTGCCAGCAGCCCCGTCGATGCCGGAGCGGGCGAGCAGTTCTTC. Its translation is CASSPVDAGAGEQFF. The chain joins TRBV7-2 to TRBJ2-1; a weak D match, TRBD2 (6 bases). The germline V and J ends were trimmed by 5 bases and 10 bases, with 21 bases remaining between them. The CDR3 extends over 15 amino acids. The germline CDR1 and CDR2 sequences are SGHTA and FQGNSA. Supplemented by reference TRBV7-2 and TRBJ2-1, the full variable domain reads GAGVSQSPSNKVTEKGKDVELRCDPISGHTALYWYRQSLGQGLEFLIYFQGNSAPDKSGLPSDRFSAERTGGSVSTLTIQRTQQEDSAVYLCASSPVDAGAGEQFFGPGTRLTVL.

The chain carries TRBV7-8 and TRBJ2-1; 10 bases are a match to TRBD2. This CDR3 spans 17 amino acids. CDR1 and CDR2 from the germline V gene are SGHVS and FQNEAQ. Trimming at V came to 5 bases and at J to 7 bases, leaving 14 bases not matched to a gene. CDR3 nucleotides: TGTGCCAGCAGCCCCCAGGGGGGTCTAGCGGGAGTAAATGAGCAGTTCTTC. Its translation is CASSPQGGLAGVNEQFF.